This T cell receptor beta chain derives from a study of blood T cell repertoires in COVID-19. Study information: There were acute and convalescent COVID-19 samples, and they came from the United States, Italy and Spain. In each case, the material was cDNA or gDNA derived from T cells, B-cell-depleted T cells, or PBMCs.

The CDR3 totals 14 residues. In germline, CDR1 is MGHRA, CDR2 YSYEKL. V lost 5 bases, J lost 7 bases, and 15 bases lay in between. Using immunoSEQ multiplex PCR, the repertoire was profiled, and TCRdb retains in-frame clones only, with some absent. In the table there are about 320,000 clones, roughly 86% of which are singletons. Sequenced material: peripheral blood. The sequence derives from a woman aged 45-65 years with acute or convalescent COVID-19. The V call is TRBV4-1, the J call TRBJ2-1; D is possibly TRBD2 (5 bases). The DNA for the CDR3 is TGCGCCAGCAGCACGGACTGGGGTGGGAATGAGCAGTTCTTC. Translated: CASSTDWGGNEQFF.